These 26 T cell receptor beta chains originate from one sample sequenced in a study of T cell changes during pregnancy in multiple sclerosis. Measured with immunoSEQ multiplex PCR; TCRdb has only the in-frame clones, and not every one. The sample has around 36,000 clones, roughly nine tenths seen once. Material: CD8+ T cells from peripheral blood mononuclear cells, obtained before pregnancy. The receptors derive from a female donor with multiple sclerosis, enrolled in a pregnancy study.

The count of this clone is one. J is TRBJ1-2 and V is TRBV28, with TRBD1 as a possible D gene (5 bases). The CDR3 loop spans 13 amino acids. Germline CDR1 reads MDHEN; CDR2 reads SYDVKM. Trimming took 8 bases from V and 4 from J, leaving 14 bases between them. The CDR3 DNA reads TGTGCCAGCGCCCCTGCAGGGATCTATGGCTACACCTTC. This codes for CASAPAGIYGYTF.

This sequence joins TRBV19 and TRBJ2-7; perhaps TRBD1 as D (6 bases). Germline-derived CDR1 and CDR2 are LNHDA and SQIVND (reference sequence). This CDR3 comprises 13 residues. Trimming took 8 bases from V and 7 from J, leaving 18 bases between them. As DNA, the CDR3 is TGTGCCAGTTCTACCCAGGGGATAGGGGAGCAGTACTTC. It encodes CASSTQGIGEQYF.

The J gene is TRBJ2-6, the V gene TRBV19, with a weak D call TRBD1 (7 bases). CDR1 LNHDA and CDR2 SQIVND come from the germline V gene (reference sequence). V gave up 5 bases and J gave up 3 bases, with 32 bases separating them. CDR3 size: 22 residues. CDR3 amino acids: CASSPEGYRGTVGELGANVLTF. The CDR3, as DNA: TGTGCCAGTAGTCCGGAGGGGTATCGTGGGACAGTGGGGGAACTTGGGGCCAACGTCCTGACTTTC.

V and J are TRBV6-1 and TRBJ1-6; TRBD1 is a possible D gene (6 bases). In germline, CDR1 is MNHNS, CDR2 SASEGT. V lost 2 bases and J lost 14, with 19 bases in between. The length of the CDR3 is 15 residues. CDR3 coding DNA: TGTGCCAGCAGTGAAATCGGCCGCGGGGGGCAGGCCCTCCACTTT. This gives the protein CASSEIGRGGQALHF.

V and J are TRBV28 and TRBJ2-1, with 8 nucleotides matching TRBD2. Losses at the gene ends were 6 bases for V and 1 base for J; bases not matched to a gene: 8. CDR3 size: 16 residues. Germline CDR1 and CDR2: MDHEN and SYDVKM. CDR3 in DNA: TGTGCCAGCAGGTTCAGCGGGAGAAATTCCTACAATGAGCAGTTCTTC. Protein: CASRFSGRNSYNEQFF.

V usage is TRBV7-2 and J usage is TRBJ1-5, with D possibly being TRBD1 (5 bases). Trimming took 6 bases from V and 2 from J, leaving 8 bases between them. The CDR3 runs to 13 residues. The germline CDR1 and CDR2 sequences are SGHTA and FQGNSA. As DNA, the CDR3 is TGTGCCAGCAGGGGGCAGGGCAATCAGCCCCAGCATTTT. Amino acid sequence: CASRGQGNQPQHF.

This chain joins TRBV7-9 and TRBJ2-1; maybe TRBD2 (6 bases). V dropped 6 bases and J dropped 7 bases, with 10 bases sitting between them. This CDR3 is 12 amino acids long. The germline gives CDR1 SEHNR, CDR2 FQNEAQ (reference sequence). CDR3 region: CASSQAGNEQFF. DNA for the CDR3: TGTGCCAGCAGTCAGGCGGGGAATGAGCAGTTCTTC.

The J gene is TRBJ2-5, the V gene TRBV13; 8 positions match TRBD1. The last part of the DNA fits TRBJ2-7 better; the J call may be wrong. Germline CDR1 and CDR2: PRHDT and FYEKMQ (reference sequence). The CDR3 is made up of 12 amino acids. The CDR3 nucleotides are TGTGCCAGCAGCTTCGGGACAGGCGAGCAGTACTTC. It is translated as CASSFGTGEQYF.

The V gene is TRBV5-6, the J gene TRBJ2-1; TRBD1 is a possible D gene (6 bases). V was cut by 5 bases and J by 3 bases, with 15 bases left in between. Germline V gives CDR1 SGHDT, CDR2 YYEEEE. This CDR3 has 15 amino acids. The CDR3 loop is CASSLRTGRYNEQFF. The DNA for the CDR3 is TGTGCCAGCAGTCTCCGCACAGGGCGCTACAATGAGCAGTTCTTC.

This chain links TRBV6-5 with TRBJ2-7; D may be TRBD1 (5 bases). Germline CDR1 reads MNHEY; CDR2 reads SVGAGI. The CDR3 sequence is 15 residues long. V was trimmed by 5 bases and J by 3 bases, leaving 17 bases between them. The CDR3 loop reads CASSTAAGNYYEQYF. The CDR3 DNA follows: TGTGCCAGCAGTACCGCGGCAGGGAACTACTACGAGCAGTACTTC.

CDR3 region: CASSLHGGGNTGELFF. The CDR3 nucleotides are TGTGCCAGCAGTCTACATGGGGGAGGGAACACCGGGGAGCTGTTTTTT. The chain is built from TRBV9 and TRBJ2-2; D is possibly TRBD2 (6 bases). V lost 5 bases to trimming and J lost 1 base, with 15 bases between them. Per the germline V gene, CDR1 is SGDLS and CDR2 is YYNGEE. This CDR3 region has 16 residues.

V and J are TRBV21-1 and TRBJ2-7; TRBD2, the D gene given by the table, was not confirmed from the DNA. TRBV21-1 is a pseudogene segment. CDR3 length equals 14 residues. The CDR3 DNA sequence: TGTGCCAGCTTACTAGCGGGAGGGCTGGACGAGCAGTACTTC. Its protein product is CASLLAGGLDEQYF.

The V gene is TRBV7-2, the J gene TRBJ2-7; a weak D match, TRBD1 (6 bases). Trimming removed 6 bases at V and 0 bases at J, with 6 bases between. Germline values: CDR1 SGHTA, CDR2 FQGNSA. This CDR3 region has 12 residues. CDR3 region: CASRDSSYEQYF. The CDR3 DNA is TGTGCCAGCAGGGACAGCTCCTACGAGCAGTACTTC.

This chain joins TRBV5-4 and TRBJ2-5; 12 nucleotides match TRBD2. The CDR3 sequence is 15 residues long. Germline loops: CDR1 SGHNT, CDR2 YYREEE (reference sequence). With 4 bases clipped from V and 2 bases from J, the junction kept 3 bases outside the gene matches. The CDR3 nucleotides read TGTGCCAGCAGCACGACTAGCGGGGGACAAGAGACCCAGTACTTC. Protein product: CASSTTSGGQETQYF.

This chain uses TRBV15 with TRBJ2-7; 9 positions match TRBD2. There are 14 residues in the CDR3. The V gene's germline CDR1 is LNHNV and CDR2 YYDKDF (reference sequence). J gave up 6 bases and V 5 bases, and 8 bases lay outside the gene matches. The DNA for the CDR3 is TGTGCCACCAGCGGAGCGGGAGCGGGAGGCGAGCAGTACTTC. Translating gives CATSGAGAGGEQYF.

This rearrangement joins TRBV7-9 to TRBJ2-7; 7 bases align to TRBD1. The CDR3 loop spans 15 amino acids. Unmatched junction bases numbered 12, after V lost 5 bases and J lost 5 bases. CDR1 and CDR2 (germline): SEHNR, FQNEAQ (reference sequence). CDR3 DNA sequence: TGTGCCAGCAGCCTCAGACAGGGCGTTGTCCACGAGCAGTACTTC. Encoded protein: CASSLRQGVVHEQYF.

The chain is built from TRBV19 and TRBJ2-7; D is undetermined. V lost 1 base, J lost 3 bases, and 7 bases lay in between. The CDR3 is made up of 13 amino acids. Germline V gives CDR1 LNHDA, CDR2 SQIVND (reference sequence). The CDR3 is CASSIVLFYEQYF. CDR3 coding DNA: TGTGCCAGTAGTATAGTTCTCTTCTACGAGCAGTACTTC.

The chain uses TRBV13 and TRBJ2-7; 10 bases align to TRBD2. The CDR3 length is 17 residues. Unmatched junction bases numbered 13, after V lost 3 bases and J lost 5 bases. Per the germline V gene, CDR1 is PRHDT and CDR2 is FYEKMQ (reference sequence). The CDR3 reads CASSLGALAGVRNEQYF. CDR3 nucleotide sequence: TGTGCCAGCAGCTTGGGGGCCCTAGCGGGAGTGAGGAACGAGCAGTACTTC.

The chain has TRBV9 and TRBJ1-4, with 7 bases lining up with TRBD1. CDR3 length: 15 amino acids. With 3 bases clipped from V and 4 bases from J, the junction kept 6 bases outside the gene matches. Germline-derived CDR1 and CDR2 are SGDLS and YYNGEE. The DNA of the CDR3 is TGTGCCAGCAGCGAAACAGGGGCCAGTAATGAAAAACTGTTTTTT. The encoded protein is CASSETGASNEKLFF.

The chain has TRBV7-2 and TRBJ2-7; TRBD2 matches 9 bases. Germline trimming cut 5 bases from V and 2 bases from J; bases unmatched to any gene: 4. CDR3 size: 14 residues. The germline V gene encodes CDR1 SGHTA and CDR2 FQGNSA. The CDR3 DNA is TGTGCCAGCAGCGAGGGACTAGCCACCTACGAGCAGTACTTC. This translates into CASSEGLATYEQYF.

The J gene is TRBJ2-1, the V gene TRBV7-8; 8 bases match TRBD2. V shed 2 bases, J shed 5 bases, and the junction held 8 bases outside the gene matches. The CDR3 spans 16 residues. Germline lookup yields CDR1 SGHVS and CDR2 FQNEAQ. The CDR3 region is CASSLSFSGKNNEQFF. The CDR3 DNA reads as TGTGCCAGCAGCTTATCATTTAGCGGGAAAAACAATGAGCAGTTCTTC. Based on the CDR3 plus reference TRBV7-8 and TRBJ2-1, the full variable domain is GAGVSQSPRYKVAKRGQDVALRCDPISGHVSLFWYQQALGQGPEFLTYFQNEAQLDKSGLPSDRFFAERPEGSVSTLKIQRTQQEDSAVYLCASSLSFSGKNNEQFFGPGTRLTVL.

J is TRBJ2-2 and V is TRBV4-2; D not certain. Trimming took 3 bases from V and 1 from J, leaving 12 bases between them. CDR1 is LGHNA, CDR2 YNFKEQ, per germline. The CDR3 has 16 residues. The CDR3 loop reads CASSHKKRGNTGELFF. CDR3 DNA: TGTGCCAGCAGCCATAAGAAAAGAGGGAACACCGGGGAGCTGTTTTTT.

The V gene is TRBV28, the J gene TRBJ2-5, with D possibly matching TRBD2 (7 bases). This CDR3 contains 13 residues. Trimming took off 7 bases at V and 5 bases at J, with 14 bases between the two ends. Germline V lookup: CDR1 MDHEN, CDR2 SYDVKM. This CDR3 reads CASTLGGLETQYF. CDR3 in DNA: TGTGCCAGCACCCTCGGGGGGCTGGAGACCCAGTACTTC.

This clone was observed a few times. This sequence joins TRBV27 and TRBJ1-1; 11 positions agree with TRBD1. The length of the CDR3 is 14 residues. Germline V gives CDR1 MNHEY, CDR2 SMNVEV (reference sequence). Trimming cost V 4 bases and J 7 bases; bases outside gene matches: 5. CDR3 protein: CASSWTGGRDEAFF. In DNA form, the CDR3 reads TGTGCCAGCAGTTGGACAGGGGGCCGGGATGAAGCTTTCTTT.

The V call is TRBV28, the J call TRBJ1-1; TRBD1 agrees at 8 bases. V was pared by 5 bases and J by 1 base, with 6 bases of the junction left unmatched. Germline loops: CDR1 MDHEN, CDR2 SYDVKM. This CDR3 comprises 15 residues. CDR3 sequence (DNA): TGTGCCAGCAGTCCCCTAGGACAGGGGAACACTGAAGCTTTCTTT. Amino acids: CASSPLGQGNTEAFF. Filled out from reference TRBV28 and TRBJ1-1, the complete variable domain reads DVKVTQSSRYLVKRTGEKVFLECVQDMDHENMFWYRQDPGLGLRLIYFSYDVKMKEKGDIPEGYSVSREKKERFSLILESASTNQTSMYLCASSPLGQGNTEAFFGQGTRLTVV.

The chain couples TRBV7-2 to TRBJ2-1, with 10 bases matching TRBD2. Germline CDR1 SGHTA, CDR2 FQGNSA. The CDR3 totals 17 residues. The J segment lost 3 bases and the V segment lost 2 bases, leaving 7 bases of the junction unmatched. In DNA, the CDR3 is TGTGCCAGCAGCTTAACTCCTAGCGGGGGTTACTACAATGAGCAGTTCTTC. Translated, it gives CASSLTPSGGYYNEQFF.